Below, 3 T cell receptor beta chains from the same sample are listed, as sequenced in a study of stem cell transplantation in POMP-related autoinflammatory disease. Assay used: immunoSEQ multiplex PCR; TCRdb lists only in-frame clones, some missing. The table includes 6,000 to 7,000 clones, 83% detected once. The sample consisted of a CXCR5-defined cell subset from PBMCs. These receptor sequences come from a human donor in good health.

V usage is TRBV9 and J usage is TRBJ1-2, with a tentative D call TRBD1 (5 bases). This CDR3 is 16 amino acids long. Germline CDR1 reads SGDLS; CDR2 reads YYNGEE. The V end lost 1 base, the J end lost 1 base, and 14 bases lay between the germline ends. The CDR3 region is CASSVSGTGNNYGYTF. The CDR3 DNA sequence: TGTGCCAGCAGCGTATCCGGGACGGGGAATAACTATGGCTACACCTTC.

The chain is built from TRBV7-2 and TRBJ1-5; D perhaps matches TRBD1 (6 bases). CDR3 length: 16 amino acids. The germline CDR1 and CDR2 sequences are SGHTA and FQGNSA. V lost 0 bases and J lost 0, with 9 bases in between. In DNA form, the CDR3 reads TGTGCCAGCAGCTTAGCCGGACAGAATAGCAATCAGCCCCAGCATTTT. This sequence encodes CASSLAGQNSNQPQHF.

This chain uses TRBV7-2 with TRBJ2-7, with 12 nucleotides matching TRBD2. Germline values: CDR1 SGHTA, CDR2 FQGNSA. This CDR3 contains 15 residues. V shed 4 bases and J 3 bases; nucleotides not matched to a gene: 4. The CDR3 DNA reads as TGTGCCAGCAGCTCGGAACTAGCGGGGGGCTACGAGCAGTACTTC. Protein product: CASSSELAGGYEQYF.